The next 8 T cell receptor beta chains were all read from a single sample in a study of glioma-infiltrating T cells. Using RNA template, CDR3s of TCR alpha and beta were amplified with iRepertoire arm-PCR. From the multiplex PCR reads, TCRdb called clonotypes with MiXCR, one entry per CDR3 protein. The table has around 97,000 distinct CDR3 sequences, around 28% seen once. Sequencing was carried out using glioma tissue, nonneoplastic brain tissue, or PBMCs (not recorded which). The source is a human donor with low-grade glioma or glioblastoma, undergoing nonglioma brain surgery, or in good health (not recorded which).

As concerns this clonotype: A junction boundary mismatches the germline segment, possibly from a read error. The rearrangement uses TRBV6-6 and TRBJ1-1; tentative D call: TRBD1 (5 bases). The germline gives CDR1 MNHNY, CDR2 SVGAGI (reference sequence). CDR3 size: 16 residues. As DNA, the CDR3 is TGTGGCAGCAGTTACAACAGGTGGAGATTGAAAACTGAAGCTTTCTTT. Amino acid sequence: CGSSYNRWRLKTEAFF.

J is TRBJ1-1 and V is TRBV6-5; 7 nucleotides line up with TRBD1. This CDR3 has 13 amino acids. V lost 4 bases and J lost 8; bases outside the gene matches: 7. CDR1 is MNHEY and CDR2 is SVGAGI in the germline V gene. DNA for the CDR3: TGTGCCAGCAGTTCCACAGGGGAGAGGGAAGCTTTCTTT. This encodes CASSSTGEREAFF.

This clonotype appeared many times. V usage is TRBV18 and J usage is TRBJ1-1; D unclear. With 0 bases removed from V and 1 base from J, the gap between germline ends came to 6 bases. Germline values: CDR1 KGHSH, CDR2 LQKENI. The CDR3 is made up of 14 amino acids. Written as DNA, the CDR3 is TGTGCCAGCTCACCACCGGGCAGGAACACTGAAGCTTTCTTT. Encoded protein: CASSPPGRNTEAFF. Based on the CDR3 plus reference TRBV18 and TRBJ1-1, the full variable domain is NAGVMQNPRHLVRRRGQEARLRCSPMKGHSHVYWYRQLPEEGLKFMVYLQKENIIDESGMPKERFSAEFPKEGPSILRIQQVVRGDSAAYFCASSPPGRNTEAFFGQGTRLTVV.

At least ten counts were recorded for this clonotype. This sequence joins TRBV19 and TRBJ2-5, with 9 nucleotides matching TRBD1. Per the germline V gene, CDR1 is LNHDA and CDR2 is SQIVND (reference sequence). The CDR3 consists of 13 residues. Trimming cost V 6 bases and J 13 bases; bases outside gene matches: 12. The DNA for the CDR3 is TGTGCCAGTAGCGAAACAGGGGGCGCCTCTCCGTACTTC. Translating it yields CASSETGGASPYF.

V is TRBV12-3 or TRBV12-4 and J is TRBJ1-1, with D perhaps matching TRBD1 (6 bases). The CDR3 length is 12 residues. Trimming shortened V by 5 bases and J by 10 bases, and 14 bases separated the two germline ends. The CDR3 nucleotides read TGTGCCAGCAGTCCGGACAGCCAGGGAGCTTTCTTT. This codes for CASSPDSQGAFF.

This clonotype was detected only a few times. This chain uses TRBV4-2 with TRBJ2-5; tentatively, D is TRBD1 (5 bases). Looked up from germline, CDR1 is LGHNA and CDR2 is YNFKEQ. The V end lost 4 bases, the J end lost 3 bases, and 15 bases lay between the germline ends. The CDR3 has 15 amino acids. CDR3 loop: CASSRRGAEEETQYF. The CDR3, as DNA: TGTGCCAGCAGCCGGCGTGGGGCAGAGGAAGAGACCCAGTACTTC.

The chain links TRBV12-3 or TRBV12-4 to TRBJ1-3; D not resolved. The CDR3 spans 12 residues. V was pared by 4 bases and J by 8 bases, with 9 bases between. DNA for the CDR3: TGTGCCAGCAGTTACGCAACCGACACCATATATTTT. This gives the protein CASSYATDTIYF.

This clonotype was detected ten times or more. The J gene is TRBJ1-1, the V gene TRBV6-1, with unresolved D. CDR1 is MNHNS and CDR2 is SASEGT in the germline V gene. CDR3 size: 12 residues. V was cut by 11 bases and J by 3 bases, with 13 bases left in between. CDR3: CAPPGVDTEAFF. The CDR3 DNA follows: TGTGCCCCCCCCGGGGTGGACACTGAAGCTTTCTTT.